These 27 T cell receptor beta chains came from one sample sequenced in a study of OX40 agonist ivuxolimab in advanced cancers. Assay: immunoSEQ multiplex PCR; the TCRdb copy retains only in-frame clones and omits some. The sample includes about 95,000 clones, around 90% seen only once; the top ten take 2% to 3%. The material sequenced was CD4+ or CD8+ T cells sorted from blood, taken in a trial of the OX40 agonist ivuxolimab. The source is an adult with an advanced solid tumor such as melanoma, head and neck, liver or kidney cancer.

This chain joins TRBV4-3 and TRBJ1-5; D remains unclear. The CDR3 has 14 amino acids. Between the trimmed V and J ends, which lost 1 base and 6 bases, there was a span of 10 bases. The germline CDR1 and CDR2 sequences are LGHNA and YSLEER. The CDR3 reads CASSQAYGPQPQHF. The CDR3 nucleotides read TGCGCCAGCAGCCAAGCCTACGGGCCTCAGCCCCAGCATTTT.

The V gene is TRBV10-1, the J gene TRBJ2-3; possible D gene TRBD2, 5 bases. Germline CDR1 is WNHNN and CDR2 is SYGVQD (reference sequence). The CDR3 length is 16 residues. V was shortened by 5 bases and J by 0 bases, with 15 bases between the two germline ends. The DNA of the CDR3 is TGCGCCAGCAGTCAGAGCGGTCTTGGGAGCACAGATACGCAGTATTTT. Translating gives CASSQSGLGSTDTQYF.

This sequence joins TRBV5-1 and TRBJ2-7; possibly TRBD1 for D (5 bases). Trimming cost V 0 bases and J 0 bases, with 10 bases left between them. The length of the CDR3 is 15 residues. Looked up from germline, CDR1 is SGHRS and CDR2 is YFSETQ. CDR3 sequence reads: CASSLGQPSSYEQYF. The CDR3 region has the DNA TGCGCCAGCAGCTTGGGACAGCCCAGCTCCTACGAGCAGTACTTC.

As concerns this clone: Other DNA sequences in this sample translate to the same CDR3. The chain employs TRBV7-9 and TRBJ2-5; no clear D. The length of the CDR3 is 10 residues. Germline V CDR1 and CDR2: SEHNR, FQNEAQ (reference sequence). V lost 1 base, J lost 6 bases, and 0 bases lay in between. The CDR3 is CASSLETQYF. CDR3 nucleotide sequence: TGTGCCAGCAGCTTAGAGACCCAGTACTTC.

This clone was recorded only once. The junction shows a germline mismatch at one end, possibly a read error. This CDR3 reads CASSLSMGPPWDTQYF. The DNA of the CDR3 is TGTGCTAGCAGCTTATCCATGGGCCCCCCGTGGGATACGCAGTATTTT. The V call is TRBV7-7, the J call TRBJ2-3; D ambiguous. CDR3 size: 16 residues. CDR1 and CDR2 from the germline V gene are SSHAT and FNYEAQ (reference sequence).

Concerning this clone: The junction departs from the called germline gene at one end, perhaps through a read error. The V and J genes are TRBV7-7 and TRBJ2-3; 10 nucleotides line up with TRBD2. The CDR3 runs to 14 residues. CDR1 and CDR2 (germline): SSHAT, FNYEAQ (reference sequence). CDR3 sequence: CASSPRTSGDTQYF. The CDR3 DNA reads as TGTGCTAGCAGCCCTCGGACTAGCGGTGATACGCAGTATTTT.

The V gene is TRBV9, the J gene TRBJ2-3; D gene uncertain. CDR1 and CDR2 (germline): SGDLS, YYNGEE. This CDR3 has 14 residues. Trimming stripped 2 bases from V and 0 bases from J, with 7 bases between. The CDR3 here is CASSVSPSTDTQYF. The CDR3, as DNA: TGTGCCAGCAGCGTGAGCCCGAGCACAGATACGCAGTATTTT.

The gene calls are TRBV30 and TRBJ2-1; perhaps TRBD1 as D (6 bases). V was clipped by 1 base and J by 9 bases, with 13 bases between them. Germline V gene sequence: CDR1 GTSNPN, CDR2 SVGIG (reference sequence). This CDR3 spans 13 amino acids. Written as DNA, the CDR3 is TGTGCCTGGAGTGGGTTAGTAGGGGGTGAGCAGTTCTTC. Residues: CAWSGLVGGEQFF.

This clone was detected only once. CDR3 amino acids: CASSTGMMDYGYTF. The CDR3 DNA follows: TGTGCCAGCAGTACCGGCATGATGGACTATGGCTACACCTTC. This chain links TRBV28 with TRBJ1-2; D not certain. The V end lost 5 bases, the J end lost 3 bases, and 13 bases lay between the germline ends. The CDR3 consists of 14 residues. Germline assignment: CDR1 MDHEN and CDR2 SYDVKM.

The genes are TRBV11-3 and TRBJ2-1; D not certain. CDR3 length: 16 residues. Germline assignment: CDR1 SGHNT and CDR2 YENEEA. V lost 5 bases and J 0 bases, leaving 14 bases between the germline ends. CDR3 in amino acids: CASSIEFSRSYNEQFF. The CDR3 DNA reads TGTGCCAGCAGCATCGAGTTTAGTCGCTCCTACAATGAGCAGTTCTTC.

The rearrangement links TRBV19 to TRBJ2-3; 8 positions match TRBD2. Germline-derived CDR1 and CDR2 are LNHDA and SQIVND (reference sequence). The CDR3 consists of 14 residues. With 5 bases clipped from V and 3 bases from J, the junction kept 4 bases outside the gene matches. CDR3 bases: TGTGCCAGTAGTGACCGGGGGGGAACAGATACGCAGTATTTT. Residues: CASSDRGGTDTQYF.

V and J are TRBV28 and TRBJ2-7; D is possibly TRBD2 (7 bases). Germline V CDR1 and CDR2: MDHEN, SYDVKM. This CDR3 spans 15 amino acids. V shed 3 bases and J shed 9 bases, with 21 bases lying between them. CDR3 sequence: CASSLWGGLELRQYF. In DNA form, the CDR3 reads TGTGCCAGCAGTTTGTGGGGGGGCTTGGAGCTAAGGCAGTACTTC.

The J gene is TRBJ2-2, the V gene TRBV5-1; D is unresolved. V lost 4 bases and J lost 2, with 12 bases in between. Germline lookup yields CDR1 SGHRS and CDR2 YFSETQ. The CDR3 has 15 amino acids. The DNA for the CDR3 is TGCGCCAGCAGCCCATCGACTGCAAACACCGGGGAGCTGTTTTTT. Encoded protein: CASSPSTANTGELFF.

The CDR3 DNA follows: TGTGCCAGCAGCTTGGGCTGGTCGGGAGCGGTCACCGGGGAGCTGTTTTTT. It translates to CASSLGWSGAVTGELFF. The rearrangement uses TRBV7-2 and TRBJ2-2, with TRBD2 as a possible D gene (6 bases). V lost 3 bases, J lost 4 bases, and 18 bases lay in between. CDR3 size: 17 residues. From germline, CDR1 is SGHTA and CDR2 FQGNSA. The variable domain in full, completed from reference TRBV7-2 and TRBJ2-2, reads GAGVSQSPSNKVTEKGKDVELRCDPISGHTALYWYRQSLGQGLEFLIYFQGNSAPDKSGLPSDRFSAERTGGSVSTLTIQRTQQEDSAVYLCASSLGWSGAVTGELFFGEGSRLTVL.

Regarding this clone: Sequence at one end of the junction differs from germline and may be a read error. This sequence joins TRBV19 and TRBJ2-1; TRBD1 matches 10 bases. The CDR3 sequence is 15 residues long. The germline CDR1 and CDR2 sequences are LNHDA and SQIVND (reference sequence). CDR3 sequence (DNA): TGTGCCAGTAGTCAGACAGGGGGCTCCCACAATGAGCAGTTCTTC. The encoded protein is CASSQTGGSHNEQFF.

The chain links TRBV28 to TRBJ1-2; no firm D call. This CDR3 spans 14 amino acids. The V and J ends lost 4 bases and 3 bases respectively, with 12 bases between them. The germline V gene encodes CDR1 MDHEN and CDR2 SYDVKM. The CDR3 DNA sequence: TGTGCCAGCAGTTCCTTCCCGGGCCACTATGGCTACACCTTC. It is translated as CASSSFPGHYGYTF.

The chain combines TRBV5-1 with TRBJ1-5, with D unclear. The CDR3 runs to 13 residues. Trimming took off 5 bases at V and 3 bases at J, with 9 bases between the two ends. Germline V gene lookup returns CDR1 SGHRS and CDR2 YFSETQ. The CDR3 nucleotides are TGCGCCAGCAGAAGGGATTACAATCAGCCCCAGCATTTT. Amino acids: CASRRDYNQPQHF.

The rearrangement uses TRBV7-2 and TRBJ1-2; no reliable D call. CDR3 length: 15 residues. With 6 bases removed from V and 3 bases from J, the gap between germline ends came to 17 bases. Germline CDR1 and CDR2: SGHTA and FQGNSA. The CDR3 DNA sequence: TGTGCCAGCAGAATACGATCGATTGCCCACTATGGCTACACCTTC. It specifies CASRIRSIAHYGYTF.

The V gene is TRBV30, the J gene TRBJ1-2; 7 nucleotides match TRBD1. The V gene's germline CDR1 is GTSNPN and CDR2 SVGIG (reference sequence). The junction had 9 bases not matched to a gene; V was cut back by 4 bases and J by 4 bases. This CDR3 has 14 residues. The CDR3 reads CAWTPLTGVYGYTF. The CDR3 DNA is TGTGCCTGGACCCCCCTCACAGGGGTCTATGGCTACACCTTC.

The chain links TRBV6-5 to TRBJ2-7; TRBD1 aligns across 10 bases. The V gene's germline CDR1 is MNHEY and CDR2 SVGAGI. The CDR3 has 15 amino acids. V dropped 6 bases and J dropped 2; count of bases not matched to a gene: 7. The CDR3 coding sequence is TGTGCCAGCAGAACCGGGACAGGGGATACCTACGAGCAGTACTTC. Translation gives CASRTGTGDTYEQYF.

The chain joins TRBV7-2 to TRBJ2-2; D is unclear. The CDR3 consists of 15 residues. Germline V gene sequence: CDR1 SGHTA, CDR2 FQGNSA. Trimming took 4 bases from V and 3 from J, leaving 12 bases between them. Here the CDR3 reads CASSSTGMYTGELFF. Written as DNA, the CDR3 is TGTGCCAGCAGCTCGACGGGCATGTACACCGGGGAGCTGTTTTTT.

This clone has only one observation. The chain couples TRBV6-1 to TRBJ2-7; TRBD2 aligns across 8 bases. Trimming cost V 7 bases and J 7 bases; bases outside gene matches: 9. CDR3 length: 13 residues. Germline V gives CDR1 MNHNS, CDR2 SASEGT. The CDR3 nucleotides are TGTGCCAGCAAGACGGGAGGGCCGGAGGAGCAGTACTTC. Residues: CASKTGGPEEQYF.

This clone was seen just once. The chain has TRBV6-6 and TRBJ2-5; a weak D match, TRBD2 (6 bases). The length of the CDR3 is 13 residues. The ends were cut back, 8 bases at V and 5 bases at J, with 15 bases in the middle. CDR1 and CDR2 (germline): MNHNY, SVGAGI (reference sequence). In DNA form, the CDR3 reads TGTGCCAGCTTCCGGGCGAGCGGGGAGACCCAGTACTTC. Its protein is CASFRASGETQYF.

V and J are TRBV10-2 and TRBJ2-3; 10 nucleotides agree with TRBD2. The J segment lost 3 bases and the V segment lost 6 bases, leaving 21 bases of the junction unmatched. Germline CDR1 and CDR2: WSHSY and SAAADI. The CDR3 is 20 residues long. The CDR3 coding sequence is TGCGCCAGCAGCTATGGTAGTAGCGGGAGGCCAGGGTCCAGGACAGATACGCAGTATTTT. The encoded protein is CASSYGSSGRPGSRTDTQYF.

V and J are TRBV10-2 and TRBJ1-5; D uncertain. This CDR3 contains 14 residues. The ends were cut back, 9 bases at V and 0 bases at J, with 12 bases in the middle. Germline CDR1 reads WSHSY; CDR2 reads SAAADI. CDR3 DNA sequence: TGCGCCAGTGCCGGCGCGGTTAGCAATCAGCCCCAGCATTTT. It codes for CASAGAVSNQPQHF.

V and J are TRBV5-6 and TRBJ2-7, with D possibly TRBD1 on 6 matching bases. The germline V gene has CDR1 SGHDT and CDR2 YYEEEE. This CDR3 has 13 amino acids. Deletions cut 4 bases from V and 3 bases from J, with 11 bases between. This chain's CDR3 is CASSRGQSYEQYF. As DNA, the CDR3 is TGTGCCAGCAGCAGAGGACAGAGCTACGAGCAGTACTTC.

The CDR3 spells CASRAAGTGRRNEQFF. DNA of the CDR3: TGTGCCAGCAGAGCGGCCGGGACAGGGAGGCGGAATGAGCAGTTCTTC. This sequence joins TRBV27 and TRBJ2-1; 9 positions match TRBD1. The CDR3 totals 16 residues. J was trimmed by 7 bases and V by 6 bases; bases with no gene match: 13. CDR1 is MNHEY, CDR2 SMNVEV, per germline (reference sequence).